This T cell receptor (beta chain) was profiled in a study of T cell changes during pregnancy in multiple sclerosis. In germline, CDR1 is SGHNT, CDR2 YYREEE (reference sequence). The CDR3 is 14 amino acids. The germline V and J ends were trimmed by 8 bases and 2 bases, with 15 bases remaining between them. Libraries were prepared by immunoSEQ multiplex PCR; TCRdb keeps only in-frame clonotypes and omits some of them. The sample shows about 88,000 clones, around 90% of them seen only once. The J gene is TRBJ2-3, the V gene TRBV5-4; perhaps TRBD2 as D (6 bases). The origin of this receptor is a female donor with multiple sclerosis, enrolled in a pregnancy study. The specimen comprised peripheral blood, sampled in the first trimester of pregnancy. The DNA for the CDR3 is TGTGCCAGTTATAGCGGATCCACCACAGATACGCAGTATTTT. This gives the protein CASYSGSTTDTQYF.